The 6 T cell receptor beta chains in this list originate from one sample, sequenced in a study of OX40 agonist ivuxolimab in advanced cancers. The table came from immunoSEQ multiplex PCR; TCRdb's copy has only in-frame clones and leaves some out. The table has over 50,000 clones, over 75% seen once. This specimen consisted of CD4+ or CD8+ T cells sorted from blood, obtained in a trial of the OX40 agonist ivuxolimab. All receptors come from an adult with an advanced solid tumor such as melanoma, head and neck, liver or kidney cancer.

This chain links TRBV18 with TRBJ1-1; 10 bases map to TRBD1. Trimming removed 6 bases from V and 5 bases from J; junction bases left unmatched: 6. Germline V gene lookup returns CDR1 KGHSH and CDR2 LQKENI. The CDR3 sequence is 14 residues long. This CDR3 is CASSRGQGGTEAFF. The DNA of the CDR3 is TGTGCCAGCTCCCGAGGACAGGGGGGGACTGAAGCTTTCTTT.

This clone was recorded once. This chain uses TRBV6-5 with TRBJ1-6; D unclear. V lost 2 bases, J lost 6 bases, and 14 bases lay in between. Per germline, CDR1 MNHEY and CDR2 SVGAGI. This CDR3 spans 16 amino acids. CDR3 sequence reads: CASSYVTGRSNSPLHF. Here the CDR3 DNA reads TGTGCCAGCAGTTACGTAACCGGGCGCTCTAATTCACCCCTCCACTTT.

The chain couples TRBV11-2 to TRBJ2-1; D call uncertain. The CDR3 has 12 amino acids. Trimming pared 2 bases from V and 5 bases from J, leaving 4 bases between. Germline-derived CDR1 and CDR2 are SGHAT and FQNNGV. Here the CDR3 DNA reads TGTGCCAGCAGCTTAATCGACAATGAGCAGTTCTTC. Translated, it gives CASSLIDNEQFF.

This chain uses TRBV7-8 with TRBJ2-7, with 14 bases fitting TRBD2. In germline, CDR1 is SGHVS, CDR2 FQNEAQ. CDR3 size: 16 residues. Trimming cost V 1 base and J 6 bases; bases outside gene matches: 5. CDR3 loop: CASSLVPGLAGVEQYF. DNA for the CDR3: TGTGCCAGCAGCTTAGTGCCGGGACTAGCGGGAGTCGAGCAGTACTTC.

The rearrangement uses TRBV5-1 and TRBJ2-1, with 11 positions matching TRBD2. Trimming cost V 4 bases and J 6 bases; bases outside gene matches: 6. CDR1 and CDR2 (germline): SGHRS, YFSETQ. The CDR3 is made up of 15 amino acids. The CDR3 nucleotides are TGCGCCAGCAGCCTTGGGACTAGCGGAACCAATGAGCAGTTCTTC. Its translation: CASSLGTSGTNEQFF.

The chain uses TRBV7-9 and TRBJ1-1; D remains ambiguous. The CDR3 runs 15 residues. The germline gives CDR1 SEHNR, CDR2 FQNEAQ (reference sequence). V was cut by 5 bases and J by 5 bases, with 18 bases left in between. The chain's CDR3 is CASSRRLSGVTEAFF. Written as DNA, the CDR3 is TGTGCCAGCAGCCGGCGCCTCAGTGGGGTAACTGAAGCTTTCTTT. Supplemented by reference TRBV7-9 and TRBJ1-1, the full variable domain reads DTGVSQNPRHKITKRGQNVTFRCDPISEHNRLYWYRQTLGQGPEFLTYFQNEAQLEKSRLLSDRFSAERPKGSFSTLEIQRTEQGDSAMYLCASSRRLSGVTEAFFGQGTRLTVV.